These 19 T cell receptor beta chains were all obtained from the same sample, sequenced in a study of T cell responses to AZD1222 COVID-19 vaccine (dated by TCRdb to the early 2020s). The time point tag for this specimen amounts to: about 28 days (+/-7) after the second vaccine dose. The treatment or condition label on this specimen signifies: meningococcal conjugate vaccine given as trial control. Library creation used the immunoSEQ multiplex PCR assay. This is the immuneACCESS table as TCRdb keeps it, with only in-frame sequences that have V and J called. A part of the clones is gone; compared with another copy, unresolved V genes explain less than half, and the rest is unexplained. This sample comprises 150,000 to 200,000 clones, just under 90% of them detected only once. The ten largest clones add up to around 4.5% of the sample. Sequencing was performed on peripheral blood, taken 28 days after the second dose of the MenACWY control vaccine. The receptor source for this set is an adult who received the MenACWY meningococcal vaccine as a control.

The rearrangement links TRBV11-3 to TRBJ2-2; D is possibly TRBD1 or TRBD2 (5 bases each). CDR3 size: 15 residues. The ends were cut back, 4 bases at V and 6 bases at J, with 15 bases in the middle. In germline, CDR1 is SGHNT, CDR2 YENEEA. The CDR3 spells CASSSRGAAPGELFF. The CDR3 DNA reads as TGTGCCAGCAGCTCGAGGGGAGCGGCTCCCGGGGAGCTGTTTTTT.

V is TRBV5-1 and J is TRBJ1-2, with 11 bases that match TRBD1. The V gene end was trimmed by 1 base and the J gene end by 7 bases; junction bases not matched to a gene: 6. This CDR3 spans 15 amino acids. The germline V gene encodes CDR1 SGHRS and CDR2 YFSETQ. CDR3 in amino acids: CASSLSGQGARGYTF. The CDR3 coding sequence is TGCGCCAGCAGCTTGTCTGGACAGGGGGCACGTGGCTACACCTTC.

This chain links TRBV7-2 with TRBJ2-2; 8 bases are a match to TRBD1. Germline lookup yields CDR1 SGHTA and CDR2 FQGNSA. There are 14 residues in the CDR3. V dropped 4 bases and J dropped 6; count of bases not matched to a gene: 4. The CDR3 DNA follows: TGTGCCAGCAGCTCTAGACAGGGGTCCGGGGAGCTGTTTTTT. Translating it yields CASSSRQGSGELFF.

The V call is TRBV7-2, the J call TRBJ1-3; D possibly corresponds to TRBD1 (5 bases). Germline V gives CDR1 SGHTA, CDR2 FQGNSA. V gave up 0 bases and J gave up 0 bases, with 21 bases separating them. This CDR3 has 20 residues. The CDR3 bases are TGTGCCAGCAGCTTAGCCCGACAGAAATTTACGCTACTCTCTGGAAACACCATATATTTT. Translating gives CASSLARQKFTLLSGNTIYF.

The chain couples TRBV3-1 (or the pseudogene TRBV3-2) to TRBJ1-5; unclear D gene. CDR1 is LGHDT, CDR2 YNNKEL, per germline (reference sequence). Trimming left V 2 bases short and J 0 bases short, with 8 bases between. The CDR3 covers 15 residues. The CDR3 region has the DNA TGTGCCAGCAGCCAAAACAGTCCTAGCAATCAGCCCCAGCATTTT. The encoded protein is CASSQNSPSNQPQHF.

The genes are TRBV28 and TRBJ1-5; TRBD1 might be the D (6 bases). Trimming cost V 5 bases and J 4 bases, with 18 bases left between them. In germline, CDR1 is MDHEN, CDR2 SYDVKM. The CDR3 totals 16 residues. The CDR3 bases are TGTGCCAGCAGTGGGGGCCAAGGAGGGTTAAATCAGCCCCAGCATTTT. Amino acid sequence: CASSGGQGGLNQPQHF.

This chain joins TRBV5-4 and TRBJ2-2, with D unresolved. V shed 0 bases and J shed 1 base, with 10 bases lying between them. The CDR3 is made up of 16 amino acids. Germline V CDR1 and CDR2: SGHNT, YYREEE (reference sequence). The CDR3 reads CASSLDGYLNTGELFF. The CDR3 nucleotides read TGTGCCAGCAGCTTGGATGGCTACTTGAACACCGGGGAGCTGTTTTTT.

The rearrangement uses TRBV7-2 and TRBJ1-2, with 7 bases matching TRBD1. V dropped 5 bases and J dropped 3; count of bases not matched to a gene: 12. This CDR3 region has 16 residues. The V gene's germline CDR1 is SGHTA and CDR2 FQGNSA. The CDR3 here is CASSPRGRGLDYGYTF. The CDR3 nucleotides read TGTGCCAGCAGCCCCCGGGGAAGGGGGCTGGACTATGGCTACACCTTC.

The V call is TRBV18, the J call TRBJ1-5, with D unresolved. V lost 2 bases and J lost 4, with 12 bases in between. This CDR3 is 15 amino acids long. Germline V lookup: CDR1 KGHSH, CDR2 LQKENI. The CDR3 bases are TGTGCCAGCTCACCAATGGACCGCCTTAATCAGCCCCAGCATTTT. Protein: CASSPMDRLNQPQHF.

The chain employs TRBV19 and TRBJ1-5; 7 bases line up with TRBD1. CDR3 size: 19 residues. Trimming cost V 4 bases and J 0 bases; bases outside gene matches: 15. CDR1 is LNHDA and CDR2 is SQIVND in the germline V gene (reference sequence). The CDR3 protein is CASSTPLIGTDYSNQPQHF. The CDR3 DNA reads TGTGCCAGTAGTACTCCTCTCATCGGGACAGACTATAGCAATCAGCCCCAGCATTTT.

This clone was observed a handful of times. The chain couples TRBV7-9 to TRBJ2-7, with unresolved D. CDR3 length equals 11 residues. Trimming stripped 5 bases from V and 3 bases from J, with 5 bases between. Germline assignment: CDR1 SEHNR and CDR2 FQNEAQ (reference sequence). CDR3 nucleotides: TGTGCCAGCAGCAACCACTACGAGCAGTACTTC. Translating it yields CASSNHYEQYF.

The chain carries TRBV19 and TRBJ2-3, with D hard to call. This CDR3 comprises 15 residues. V lost 5 bases to trimming and J lost 2 bases, with 14 bases between them. CDR1 and CDR2 from the germline V gene are LNHDA and SQIVND (reference sequence). The CDR3 loop is CASSPRGRNTDTQYF. CDR3 nucleotides: TGTGCCAGTAGTCCGAGAGGACGAAACACAGATACGCAGTATTTT.

The chain joins TRBV27 to TRBJ2-6, with D possibly TRBD2 on 6 matching bases. Trimming pared 3 bases from V and 0 bases from J, leaving 12 bases between. The CDR3 is 17 residues long. Looked up from germline, CDR1 is MNHEY and CDR2 is SMNVEV (reference sequence). CDR3 nucleotide sequence: TGTGCCAGCAGTTTCGGGGGATACTACTCTGGGGCCAACGTCCTGACTTTC. This gives the protein CASSFGGYYSGANVLTF.

The rearrangement links TRBV2 to TRBJ1-4; D unclear. The CDR3 is 14 amino acids. V dropped 4 bases and J dropped 3 bases, with 9 bases sitting between them. Germline assignment: CDR1 SNHLY and CDR2 FYNNEI. CDR3 protein: CASSARQANEKLFF. The CDR3 DNA reads TGTGCCAGCAGTGCGCGTCAGGCTAATGAAAAACTGTTTTTT.

The chain employs TRBV19 and TRBJ1-4; D might be TRBD1 (6 bases). The germline V gene has CDR1 LNHDA and CDR2 SQIVND (reference sequence). Deletions cut 5 bases from V and 0 bases from J, with 19 bases between. The CDR3 contains 18 residues. The CDR3 DNA sequence: TGTGCCAGTAGTTCACTCCAGGGGAAGATGACAACTAATGAAAAACTGTTTTTT. Translating it yields CASSSLQGKMTTNEKLFF.

V and J are TRBV7-2 and TRBJ1-1, with TRBD1 identical over 7 bases. V was clipped by 1 base and J by 4 bases; unmatched bases: 6. Germline V gives CDR1 SGHTA, CDR2 FQGNSA. The CDR3 covers 15 residues. Here the CDR3 reads CASSLVTGEGTEAFF. CDR3 nucleotide sequence: TGTGCCAGCAGCTTAGTAACAGGGGAGGGCACTGAAGCTTTCTTT.

In regard to this clone: Other DNA sequences within the sample encode an identical CDR3. The rearrangement joins TRBV7-2 to TRBJ2-7; 13 nucleotides line up with TRBD2. After removal of 1 base from V and 6 bases from J, the junction contained 0 bases not matched to a gene. Germline V gene lookup returns CDR1 SGHTA and CDR2 FQGNSA. This CDR3 region has 14 residues. In DNA, the CDR3 is TGTGCCAGCAGCTTAGGGACTAGCGGGAGCGAGCAGTACTTC. It is translated as CASSLGTSGSEQYF.

V usage is TRBV5-5 and J usage is TRBJ1-3; D uncertain. V was pared by 0 bases and J by 0 bases, with 7 bases between. From germline, CDR1 is SGHKS and CDR2 YYEKEE (reference sequence). CDR3 length: 15 amino acids. The CDR3 DNA is TGTGCCAGCAGCTTGGCTCTCGGCTCTGGAAACACCATATATTTT. Protein: CASSLALGSGNTIYF.

A few counts support this clone. This chain links TRBV21-1 with TRBJ1-5. TRBV21-1 is described as a pseudogene. This CDR3 is 12 amino acids long. CDR3 protein: CASSTGGQPQHF. The CDR3 DNA sequence: TGTGCCAGCAGCACTGGAGGGCAGCCCCAGCATTTT.